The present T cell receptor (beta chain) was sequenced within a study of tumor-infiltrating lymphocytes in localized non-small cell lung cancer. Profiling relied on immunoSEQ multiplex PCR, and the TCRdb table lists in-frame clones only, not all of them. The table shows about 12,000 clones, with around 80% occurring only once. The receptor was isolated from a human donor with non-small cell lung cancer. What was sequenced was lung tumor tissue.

CDR3: CALDRGRGVYGYTF. CDR3 nucleotide sequence: TGTGCCCTGGACAGGGGGCGCGGGGTCTATGGCTACACCTTC. This rearrangement joins TRBV6-1 to TRBJ1-2; TRBD1 aligns across 11 bases. Per germline, CDR1 MNHNS and CDR2 SASEGT. The J segment lost 4 bases and the V segment lost 11 bases, leaving 9 bases of the junction unmatched. This CDR3 has 14 residues.